The 27 T cell receptor beta chains presented below share a single source sample, sequenced in a study of cytomegalovirus exposure and HLA in healthy donors. 60 Vbeta and 13 Jbeta primers were used in PCR. Repertoires were generated with immunoSEQ multiplex PCR, while TCRdb's copy carries only in-frame clones and drops some. Of under 200,000 clones detected, 68% appear once; the ten largest clones hold 2.5% to 3.5%. Sequencing used PBMCs. These receptors were obtained from a woman in her thirties or forties in good health and CMV-seropositive.

This clone was observed a handful of times. The V and J genes are TRBV7-9 and TRBJ2-1; a weak D match, TRBD2 (6 bases). CDR1 SEHNR and CDR2 FQNEAQ come from the germline V gene (reference sequence). The CDR3 has 15 amino acids. Trimming shortened V by 5 bases and J by 9 bases, and 20 bases separated the two germline ends. The CDR3 sequence: CASSRRGLGGPEQFF. For the CDR3, the DNA is TGTGCCAGCAGCCGAAGAGGACTGGGAGGTCCTGAGCAGTTCTTC. The variable domain in full, completed from reference TRBV7-9 and TRBJ2-1, reads DTGVSQNPRHKITKRGQNVTFRCDPISEHNRLYWYRQTLGQGPEFLTYFQNEAQLEKSRLLSDRFSAERPKGSFSTLEIQRTEQGDSAMYLCASSRRGLGGPEQFFGPGTRLTVL.

This clone was found a few times. V usage is TRBV5-1 and J usage is TRBJ1-2; 7 bases fit TRBD1. Germline CDR1 reads SGHRS; CDR2 reads YFSETQ. The junction had 6 bases not matched to a gene; V was cut back by 4 bases and J by 6 bases. The CDR3 has 13 residues. The CDR3 nucleotides read TGCGCCAGCAGCGGTACAGGGGTTCATGGCTACACCTTC. Translated, it gives CASSGTGVHGYTF.

This chain joins TRBV15 and TRBJ1-2, with TRBD1 matching over 8 bases. V lost 0 bases to trimming and J lost 6 bases; unmatched junction nucleotides: 24. The germline V gene has CDR1 LNHNV and CDR2 YYDKDF (reference sequence). This CDR3 is built from 21 residues. The CDR3 reads CATSREVPGQDYYSIRDGYTF. The DNA of the CDR3 is TGTGCCACCAGCAGAGAAGTACCGGGACAGGACTACTATTCCATCAGGGATGGCTACACCTTC.

The gene calls are TRBV7-9 and TRBJ2-2, with D possibly matching TRBD1 (6 bases). The CDR3 length is 14 residues. V lost 5 bases to trimming and J lost 5 bases, with 12 bases between them. Looked up from germline, CDR1 is SEHNR and CDR2 is FQNEAQ (reference sequence). CDR3 DNA: TGTGCCAGCAGCCCGCTACAGGGAACCGGGGAGCTGTTTTTT. Translating it yields CASSPLQGTGELFF.

V usage is TRBV11-3 and J usage is TRBJ2-1; 9 bases map to TRBD2. J gave up 0 bases and V 1 base, and 10 bases lay outside the gene matches. Germline assignment: CDR1 SGHNT and CDR2 YENEEA. The CDR3 consists of 19 residues. The DNA for the CDR3 is TGTGCCAGCAGCTTAGGGCCAGCGGGAGGCAAAAGCTCCTACAATGAGCAGTTCTTC. It yields the protein CASSLGPAGGKSSYNEQFF.

The chain carries TRBV28 and TRBJ1-4; TRBD1 might be the D (5 bases). The V gene's germline CDR1 is MDHEN and CDR2 SYDVKM. V gave up 5 bases and J gave up 3 bases, with 13 bases separating them. CDR3 size: 15 residues. The chain's CDR3 is CASSPVGGSNEKLFF. CDR3 coding DNA: TGTGCCAGCAGTCCCGTGGGGGGTTCTAATGAAAAACTGTTTTTT.

This clone was seen only once. The chain uses TRBV5-6 and TRBJ1-6, with D possibly matching TRBD1 (6 bases). The ends were cut back, 2 bases at V and 1 base at J, with 10 bases in the middle. The CDR3 runs to 16 residues. CDR1 is SGHDT and CDR2 is YYEEEE in the germline V gene. The CDR3 sequence: CASSLRTGSYNSPLHF. As DNA, the CDR3 is TGTGCCAGCAGCTTAAGAACAGGGTCCTATAATTCACCCCTCCACTTT. Supplemented by reference TRBV5-6 and TRBJ1-6, the full variable domain reads DAGVTQSPTHLIKTRGQQVTLRCSPKSGHDTVSWYQQALGQGPQFIFQYYEEEERQRGNFPDRFSGHQFPNYSSELNVNALLLGDSALYLCASSLRTGSYNSPLHFGNGTRLTVT.

This chain links TRBV7-8 with TRBJ2-4, with TRBD2 matching 8 bases. The CDR3 covers 17 residues. J was trimmed by 1 base and V by 1 base; bases with no gene match: 6. Germline CDR1 SGHVS, CDR2 FQNEAQ. The CDR3: CASSLERGSSAKNIQYF. The CDR3 DNA follows: TGTGCCAGCAGCTTAGAGCGGGGGAGTTCGGCCAAAAACATTCAGTACTTC.

The chain has TRBV9 and TRBJ2-5; D uncertain. Trimming stripped 4 bases from V and 0 bases from J, with 4 bases between. Germline assignment: CDR1 SGDLS and CDR2 YYNGEE. The CDR3 is 12 residues long. DNA for the CDR3: TGTGCCAGCAGCCCCAACCAAGAGACCCAGTACTTC. The encoded protein is CASSPNQETQYF.

This clone was seen a handful of times. The chain combines TRBV5-1 with TRBJ2-5, with TRBD2 matching 15 bases. In germline, CDR1 is SGHRS, CDR2 YFSETQ. With V trimmed by 2 bases and J by 5 bases, 7 bases remained unmatched. The CDR3 length is 17 residues. CDR3 in DNA: TGCGCCAGCAGCTTAAGGACTAGCGGGGGGGCAGGGGAGACCCAGTACTTC. It is translated as CASSLRTSGGAGETQYF. The full variable domain, completed using reference TRBV5-1 and TRBJ2-5, is KAGVTQTPRYLIKTRGQQVTLSCSPISGHRSVSWYQQTPGQGLQFLFEYFSETQRNKGNFPGRFSGRQFSNSRSEMNVSTLELGDSALYLCASSLRTSGGAGETQYFGPGTRLLVL.

The V gene is TRBV28, the J gene TRBJ2-7; weak D call: TRBD2 (6 bases). V was cut by 4 bases and J by 2 bases, with 12 bases left in between. Per germline, CDR1 MDHEN and CDR2 SYDVKM. The CDR3 runs to 14 residues. Here the CDR3 DNA reads TGTGCCAGCAGTTCGGGGACTCTACCCTACGAGCAGTACTTC. It yields the protein CASSSGTLPYEQYF.

The J gene is TRBJ2-1, the V gene TRBV27, with a tentative D call TRBD2 (6 bases). The CDR3 runs 14 residues. Germline V gives CDR1 MNHEY, CDR2 SMNVEV (reference sequence). Trimming removed 5 bases from V and 5 bases from J, with 13 bases in between. The CDR3 coding sequence is TGTGCCAGCAGTCCATGGGCGGGAAACAATGAGCAGTTCTTC. Protein: CASSPWAGNNEQFF.

V and J are TRBV29-1 and TRBJ2-6; D is possibly TRBD1 (5 bases). The CDR3 is made up of 17 amino acids. Trimming left V 4 bases short and J 0 bases short, with 16 bases between. Germline V lookup: CDR1 SQVTM, CDR2 ANQGSEA. CDR3 in DNA: TGCAGCGTTGGATCATTCGACAGCAGCTCTGGGGCCAACGTCCTGACTTTC. It specifies CSVGSFDSSSGANVLTF. Variable domain in full (rest from reference TRBV29-1 and TRBJ2-6): SAVISQKPSRDICQRGTSLTIQCQVDSQVTMMFWYRQQPGQSLTLIATANQGSEATYESGFVIDKFPISRPNLTFSTLTVSNMSPEDSSIYLCSVGSFDSSSGANVLTFGAGSRLTVL.

The gene calls are TRBV5-1 and TRBJ2-5, with D possibly being TRBD1 (5 bases). V lost 0 bases to trimming and J lost 3 bases, with 12 bases between them. The CDR3 length is 15 residues. In germline, CDR1 is SGHRS, CDR2 YFSETQ. In DNA form, the CDR3 reads TGCGCCAGCAGCTTGGCTAGGGGTGGAGAAGAGACCCAGTACTTC. The encoded protein is CASSLARGGEETQYF.

The rearrangement uses TRBV9 and TRBJ2-2, with D maybe TRBD1 (5 bases). From germline, CDR1 is SGDLS and CDR2 YYNGEE. CDR3 length: 17 residues. V was trimmed by 0 bases and J by 4 bases, leaving 16 bases between them. In DNA, the CDR3 is TGTGCCAGCAGCGTAGGATGGGAAGGGGCAGTCACCGGGGAGCTGTTTTTT. Its protein product is CASSVGWEGAVTGELFF.

The chain uses TRBV28 and TRBJ1-5; TRBD1 is a possible D gene (6 bases). Trimming pared 7 bases from V and 2 bases from J, leaving 15 bases between. The CDR3 extends over 15 amino acids. Germline CDR1 MDHEN, CDR2 SYDVKM. CDR3: CASTTRGEGNQPQHF. CDR3 coding DNA: TGTGCCAGCACCACCAGGGGCGAAGGCAATCAGCCCCAGCATTTT.

The CDR3 is CASSEAGTGITEAFF. The CDR3 region has the DNA TGTGCCAGCAGTGAAGCAGGGACAGGGATCACTGAAGCTTTCTTT. V is TRBV2 and J is TRBJ1-1; 9 bases are a match to TRBD1. Germline trimming cut 0 bases from V and 4 bases from J; bases unmatched to any gene: 3. There are 15 residues in the CDR3. CDR1 is SNHLY, CDR2 FYNNEI, per germline.

This clone was counted only a few times. The chain links TRBV5-6 to TRBJ2-3; a possible D gene is TRBD1 (5 bases). CDR3 length equals 14 residues. The V end lost 3 bases, the J end lost 5 bases, and 13 bases lay between the germline ends. CDR1 is SGHDT and CDR2 is YYEEEE in the germline V gene. The chain's CDR3 is CASSSRQGGDTQYF. The DNA for the CDR3 is TGTGCCAGCAGCTCCCGGCAGGGTGGAGATACGCAGTATTTT.

The V gene is TRBV19, the J gene TRBJ2-3; no clear D gene. V lost 4 bases and J lost 0, with 11 bases in between. CDR1 and CDR2 (germline): LNHDA, SQIVND (reference sequence). The CDR3 extends over 15 amino acids. DNA for the CDR3: TGTGCCAGTAGTACGACTCCGTCTAGCACAGATACGCAGTATTTT. The encoded protein is CASSTTPSSTDTQYF.

The CDR3 DNA reads TGTGCCAGTAGCGTCCGGGACAGGGAATCACCCCTCCACTTT. This codes for CASSVRDRESPLHF. This sequence joins TRBV19 and TRBJ1-6; 9 nucleotides line up with TRBD1. The CDR3 contains 14 residues. The V segment lost 6 bases and the J segment 10 bases; nucleotides outside the gene matches: 7. CDR1 and CDR2 (germline): LNHDA, SQIVND (reference sequence).

The CDR3 is CASSETGPGANVLTF. CDR3 bases: TGTGCCAGCAGTGAAACAGGGCCCGGGGCCAACGTCCTGACTTTC. The chain recombines TRBV6-1 with TRBJ2-6; perhaps TRBD1 as D (6 bases). V was clipped by 2 bases and J by 4 bases, with 9 bases between them. Germline values: CDR1 MNHNS, CDR2 SASEGT. The CDR3 loop spans 15 amino acids.

Only a few counts were recorded for this clone. The chain couples TRBV6-1 to TRBJ1-2; D is ambiguous. The V and J ends lost 10 bases and 0 bases respectively, with 18 bases between them. Per germline, CDR1 MNHNS and CDR2 SASEGT. The CDR3 length is 15 residues. CDR3 DNA sequence: TGTGCCACCTTAAGGACTCTGACGTCTAACTATGGCTACACCTTC. Amino acids: CATLRTLTSNYGYTF.

This clone was picked up a small number of times. CDR3 bases: TGTGCCAGCAGCCCGGGGCTAGCGGGAAATACGCAGTATTTT. As protein: CASSPGLAGNTQYF. The rearrangement joins TRBV13 to TRBJ2-3; TRBD2 aligns across 9 bases. The junction had 7 bases not matched to a gene; V was cut back by 5 bases and J by 7 bases. Germline V CDR1 and CDR2: PRHDT, FYEKMQ (reference sequence). The CDR3 runs 14 residues.

The J gene is TRBJ2-7, the V gene TRBV2; D is ambiguous. The V end was cut by 11 bases, the J end by 6 bases, with 11 bases between. The germline V gene encodes CDR1 SNHLY and CDR2 FYNNEI. The length of the CDR3 is 10 residues. The CDR3 protein is CAGSRGEQYF. For the CDR3, the DNA is TGTGCCGGCTCACGAGGCGAGCAGTACTTC. Complete variable domain (other parts from reference TRBV2 and TRBJ2-7): EPEVTQTPSHQVTQMGQEVILRCVPISNHLYFYWYRQILGQKVEFLVSFYNNEISEKSEIFDDQFSVERPDGSNFTLKIRSTKLEDSAMYFCAGSRGEQYFGPGTRLTVT.

This chain links TRBV2 with TRBJ1-2; 9 positions match TRBD1. Looked up from germline, CDR1 is SNHLY and CDR2 is FYNNEI. The CDR3 totals 14 residues. Trimming removed 7 bases from V and 7 bases from J; junction bases left unmatched: 10. This chain's CDR3 is CASTGRGQGSGYTF. For the CDR3, the DNA is TGTGCCAGCACCGGGCGGGGACAGGGAAGTGGCTACACCTTC. The complete variable domain, with remaining parts taken from reference TRBV2 and TRBJ1-2, reads EPEVTQTPSHQVTQMGQEVILRCVPISNHLYFYWYRQILGQKVEFLVSFYNNEISEKSEIFDDQFSVERPDGSNFTLKIRSTKLEDSAMYFCASTGRGQGSGYTFGSGTRLTVV.

The chain couples TRBV5-1 to TRBJ2-5; 10 nucleotides match TRBD2. Germline V gene lookup returns CDR1 SGHRS and CDR2 YFSETQ. This CDR3 has 16 residues. V was clipped by 4 bases and J by 2 bases; unmatched bases: 8. The CDR3 reads CASSVEGTSVQETQYF. For the CDR3, the DNA is TGCGCCAGCAGCGTGGAGGGGACTAGCGTTCAAGAGACCCAGTACTTC.

This rearrangement joins TRBV4-2 to TRBJ1-4; 9 positions match TRBD1. The CDR3 runs to 18 residues. Germline CDR1 and CDR2: LGHNA and YNFKEQ. The V gene end was trimmed by 2 bases and the J gene end by 8 bases; junction bases not matched to a gene: 15. CDR3 loop: CASSQTGTTGGMAEKLFF. CDR3 in DNA: TGTGCCAGCAGCCAAACGGGCACCACAGGGGGCATGGCGGAAAAACTGTTTTTT.